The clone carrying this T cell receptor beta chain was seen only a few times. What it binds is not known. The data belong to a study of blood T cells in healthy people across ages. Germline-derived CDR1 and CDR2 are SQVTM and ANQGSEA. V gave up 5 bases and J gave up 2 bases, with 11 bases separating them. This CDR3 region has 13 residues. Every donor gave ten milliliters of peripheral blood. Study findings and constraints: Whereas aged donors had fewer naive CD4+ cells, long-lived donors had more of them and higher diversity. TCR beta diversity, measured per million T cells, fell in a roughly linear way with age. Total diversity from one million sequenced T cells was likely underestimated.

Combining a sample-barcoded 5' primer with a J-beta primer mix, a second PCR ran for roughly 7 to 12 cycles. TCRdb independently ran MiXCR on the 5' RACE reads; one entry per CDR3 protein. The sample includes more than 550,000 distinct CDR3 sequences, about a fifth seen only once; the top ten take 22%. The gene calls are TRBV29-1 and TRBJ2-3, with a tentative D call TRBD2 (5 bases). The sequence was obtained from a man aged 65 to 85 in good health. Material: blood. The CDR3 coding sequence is TGCAGCGTTAGCGGTGCGGCCACAGATACGCAGTATTTT. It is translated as CSVSGAATDTQYF.